This T cell receptor beta chain derives from a study of T cell responses to AZD1222 COVID-19 vaccine (dated by TCRdb to 2020 to 2022). A note on the overall study: TCR sequencing was performed for 230 to 250 trial participants, of whom roughly 200 were given two doses of AZD1222 and around 25 were given two doses of MenACWY control vaccine. Trial participants were enrolled by age into subgroups of 18-55, 56-69 and 70-plus years, and around 140, 26 and 57 TCR-sequenced participants, respectively, were included in these subgroups. Summary of the overall study and its limitations: The 56-69-year group was small, and its depth increase did not reach significance, likely because of low power. Conclusions about previously exposed vaccinees were limited because only 5 or 6 AZD1222 recipients were SARS-CoV-2 seropositive at baseline. Because no samples from the day 14 peak response were available, repertoires could be characterized only after the peak T cell response. Participants were mostly white British and included more females than males, and it was suggested by the authors that clonal diversity may have been underestimated. Reportedly, almost half of the unique spike-specific TCRs recognized epitopes lying outside the regions that are mutated in the B.1.351 and B.1.1.7 variants. The vaccine-associated CD4 TCRs covered the entire spike protein, and the dominant responses fell in regions 160-218 and 743-854. After two AZD1222 doses, spike-specific TCR breadth and depth were significantly higher than at day 0 and than in MenACWY recipients.

Germline trimming: 0 bases from V, 3 bases from J; junction bases outside gene matches: 5. There are 17 amino acids in the CDR3, from cysteine to phenylalanine inclusive. The CDR3 DNA has 51 bases and is translated from base 1. The germline V gene encodes CDR1 SGDLS and CDR2 YYNGEE. What the time point label conveys for this sample: about 28 days (+/-7) after the second vaccine dose. AZD1222 recipients with second doses at about 4 weeks or about 12 weeks were pooled, because spike-specific TCR depth and breadth did not differ between schedules. Vaccinee samples were obtained from the UK trials COV001 and COV002, which included a single-blind randomized controlled phase 2/3 trial of AZD1222 (ChAdOx1 nCoV-19) in healthy adults. Trial participant PBMC samples were collected at day 0 and day 28 after the second dose for TCRbeta chain sequencing. To note about this clone: What antigen it recognizes has not been identified. Qualities for individual bases were not recorded, and no much larger clone is one base off.

The CDR3 regions of human TCRbeta chains were analyzed by immunosequencing. Regarding the original processing steps: TCRs in the repertoires were compared against a reference library of SARS-CoV-2-specific TCRs that had been generated with the MIRA antigen-specificity platform. Breadth meant the fraction of unique TCRs that were SARS-CoV-2-associated, whereas depth meant the fraction of total T cells that were SARS-CoV-2-associated. Each spike-specific TCR was assigned to its reactive spike region and to a CD4 or CD8 class using the MIRA data. Log10-transformed breadth and depth values were compared by one-way ANOVA with Sidak's multiple comparisons tests. This is the immuneACCESS table as TCRdb keeps it, with only in-frame sequences that have V and J called. A part of the clones is gone; compared with another copy, unresolved V genes explain less than half, and the rest is unexplained. The V and J calls and the clone size are those of that table, but D and trimming were determined from the DNA. In all, the sample holds some 150,000 clones, and around 87% of those were seen once. The ten largest clones add up to over 8% of the sample.

The source of this sequence is an adult who received the AZD1222 COVID-19 vaccine. The specimen comprised peripheral blood, sampled 28 days after the second AZD1222 dose. The sequence joins TRBV9 to TRBJ2-3; TRBD2 agrees with 12 junctional bases. The nucleotides are TGTGCCAGCAGCGTAGGCACTAGCGGGAGGATAACAGATACGCAGTATTTT. This yields the protein CASSVGTSGRITDTQYF.